This T cell receptor beta chain was identified during a study of early T cells in non-severe SARS-CoV-2 infection. Whole-study context: Sequencing was performed on bulk RNA from unsorted whole blood, leaving chains unpaired.

TCRdb processed the 5' RACE reads anew with MiXCR; each CDR3 protein has one entry. The table records 71,000 or so distinct CDR3 sequences, roughly an eighth of them present only once. V was clipped by 6 bases and J by 9 bases; unmatched bases: 10. CDR3 length equals 14 residues. Per the germline V gene, CDR1 is SQVTM and CDR2 is ANQGSEA. This chain connects TRBV29-1 to TRBJ2-1, with 11 bases matching TRBD2. Material for sequencing was whole blood. This clonotype was sampled from an adult who was a healthcare worker with PCR-confirmed SARS-CoV-2 infection or an uninfected control (not recorded which). The CDR3 sequence is CSVLAGGLFPEQFF. In DNA form, the CDR3 reads TGCAGCGTATTAGCGGGGGGGCTATTCCCTGAGCAGTTCTTC.